These 11 T cell receptor beta chains came from one sample sequenced in a study of blood T cell repertoires in COVID-19. Sequenced by immunoSEQ multiplex PCR; TCRdb stores in-frame clones only, minus some. Of about 340,000 clones listed, roughly 90% are singletons. Input material: PBMCs or T cells enriched from blood (not recorded which). The receptors originated from a woman aged 25 to 39 who had recovered from COVID-19.

This chain connects TRBV28 to TRBJ2-2, with 7 bases lining up with TRBD2. The CDR3 extends over 19 amino acids. Germline assignment: CDR1 MDHEN and CDR2 SYDVKM. The J segment lost 3 bases and the V segment lost 6 bases, leaving 19 bases of the junction unmatched. CDR3 protein: CASSSLRTRGVRYTGELFF. CDR3 bases: TGTGCCAGCAGCTCCCTCCGGACTAGAGGGGTGCGTTACACCGGGGAGCTGTTTTTT.

The chain couples TRBV3-1 (or the pseudogene TRBV3-2) to TRBJ2-7; 8 positions match TRBD1. Unmatched junction bases numbered 5, after V lost 4 bases and J lost 0 bases. CDR1 is LGHDT, CDR2 YNNKEL, per germline (reference sequence). The length of the CDR3 is 15 residues. The CDR3 DNA follows: TGTGCCAGCAGCCGTACTACAGGGGGCTCCTACGAGCAGTACTTC. Translating it yields CASSRTTGGSYEQYF.

The chain carries TRBV28 and TRBJ2-7; 12 bases line up with TRBD2. CDR3 length equals 16 residues. V gave up 4 bases and J gave up 3 bases; unmatched junction bases: 7. Germline CDR1 reads MDHEN; CDR2 reads SYDVKM. CDR3: CASSSPRTSGNYEQYF. CDR3 sequence (DNA): TGTGCCAGCAGTTCCCCTAGGACTAGCGGGAACTACGAGCAGTACTTC.

This chain connects TRBV28 to TRBJ1-1, with D unresolved. The germline gives CDR1 MDHEN, CDR2 SYDVKM. The CDR3 has 12 residues. The V end was cut by 4 bases, the J end by 5 bases, with 8 bases between. The CDR3 spells CASSSRRTEAFF. The CDR3 nucleotides are TGTGCCAGCAGTTCTAGAAGGACTGAAGCTTTCTTT.

The sample holds one count of this clone. This sequence joins TRBV19 and TRBJ2-5; D not certain. The CDR3 contains 13 residues. The germline gives CDR1 LNHDA, CDR2 SQIVND (reference sequence). Between the trimmed V and J ends, which lost 4 bases and 5 bases, there was a span of 11 bases. Here the CDR3 DNA reads TGTGCCAGTAGTAAACTCCTAACCGAGACCCAGTACTTC. Its protein product is CASSKLLTETQYF.

The chain employs TRBV20-1 and TRBJ2-1, with D tentatively TRBD1 (5 bases). CDR1 is DFQATT, CDR2 SNEGSKA, per germline (reference sequence). V was cut by 3 bases and J by 7 bases, with 13 bases left in between. CDR3 length: 13 residues. The CDR3 DNA follows: TGCAGTGCTAGTATAGGCAGGGTTAATGAGCAGTTCTTC. Its translation is CSASIGRVNEQFF.

The V and J genes are TRBV20-1 and TRBJ1-1, with D unclear. Trimming shortened V by 3 bases and J by 0 bases, and 5 bases separated the two germline ends. CDR3 length: 12 residues. The germline V gene has CDR1 DFQATT and CDR2 SNEGSKA (reference sequence). The CDR3 DNA reads as TGCAGTGCTAGTCCCATGAACACTGAAGCTTTCTTT. Its translation: CSASPMNTEAFF.

The V and J genes are TRBV28 and TRBJ1-6; TRBD1 agrees at 9 bases. The CDR3 is 15 residues long. Per the germline V gene, CDR1 is MDHEN and CDR2 is SYDVKM. The trim removed 6 bases at V and 8 bases at J, leaving 8 bases unmatched. The CDR3 protein is CASSVTGTGYSPLHF. The CDR3, as DNA: TGTGCCAGCAGCGTGACCGGGACAGGGTATTCACCCCTCCACTTT.

The chain joins TRBV7-2 to TRBJ2-3; possible D gene TRBD2, 5 bases. Trimming took 5 bases from V and 0 from J, leaving 9 bases between them. This CDR3 spans 14 amino acids. The V gene's germline CDR1 is SGHTA and CDR2 FQGNSA. CDR3 nucleotide sequence: TGTGCCAGCAGCACGGCGGGTAGCACAGATACGCAGTATTTT. Protein product: CASSTAGSTDTQYF.

The gene calls are TRBV7-2 and TRBJ2-7, with 9 bases that match TRBD1. This CDR3 comprises 15 residues. Germline loops: CDR1 SGHTA, CDR2 FQGNSA. V trimming: 5 bases; J trimming: 3 bases; junction bases outside the gene matches: 8. CDR3 in amino acids: CASSQDRGGFYEQYF. The CDR3, as DNA: TGTGCCAGCAGCCAGGACAGGGGAGGCTTCTACGAGCAGTACTTC.

This clone was seen only once. This chain links TRBV27 with TRBJ2-7; perhaps TRBD2 as D (6 bases). Germline V CDR1 and CDR2: MNHEY, SMNVEV (reference sequence). V shed 0 bases and J shed 3 bases, with 15 bases lying between them. This CDR3 contains 16 residues. The CDR3 DNA is TGTGCCAGCAGTTTATCGGGGGGTATCTCTCTCTACGAGCAGTACTTC. Amino acid sequence: CASSLSGGISLYEQYF.